Sequencing of this TCR beta chain was carried out in a study of blood T cells in healthy people across ages. The germline V gene has CDR1 SGHDT and CDR2 YYEEEE. Trimming pared 4 bases from V and 6 bases from J, leaving 12 bases between. This CDR3 has 13 residues. This clonotype was picked up a small number of times. Primers used in a second PCR of about 6 to 11 cycles were a sample-barcoded 5' primer and a J-beta primer mix. TCRdb reanalysed the 5' RACE reads using MiXCR and keeps one entry per CDR3 protein. Of hundreds of thousands of distinct CDR3 sequences listed, 20% to 25% were seen once; the top ten hold 9.4%. Isolated PBMCs totaled at least 6 million in each sample. These sequences were also reported in another study, on T cells of mothers and their children. This second study says: RNA that had been extracted went wholly into cDNA synthesis, at 1.5 ug per 15 ul. Sample barcodes and 2-4 random nucleotides were added by the M1S primer of the second PCR.

Material: blood. This TCR came from a boy between 5 and 17 years old in good health. V usage is TRBV5-6 and J usage is TRBJ2-3; D may match TRBD1 or TRBD2 (5 bases each). The CDR3 DNA reads TGTGCCAGCAGCCCAATAGGGGACGATACGCAGTATTTT. It yields the protein CASSPIGDDTQYF.